Listed below are T cell receptor beta chains from one sample, sequenced in a study of blood T cell repertoires in COVID-19. Clones were read by immunoSEQ multiplex PCR, and TCRdb kept only the in-frame ones, dropping some. Among hundreds of thousands of clones listed, more than 75% were seen once. The source material was peripheral blood. The origin of the receptors is a woman under 30 who had recovered from COVID-19. CDR3s include the opening cysteine and the closing phenylalanine or tryptophan. The D gene is left open where the match is weak. Size is stated for part of the rows, as once, few or many counts, or as a class when the clone is expanded.

>TRBV7-9|NA|TRBJ2-5|TRBD2
CASRGGDGMRETQYF
TGTGCCAGCAGGGGAGGGGACGGAATGCGGGAGACCCAGTACTTC
>TRBV24-1|NA|TRBJ2-5|TRBD1
CATAGTGQETQYF
TGTGCCACAGCCGGGACAGGGCAAGAGACCCAGTACTTC
>TRBV29-1|NA|TRBJ1-3|TRBD1
CSVRDRGGVDTIYF
TGCAGCGTCCGCGACAGGGGAGGTGTGGACACCATATATTTT
>TRBV4-3|NA|TRBJ1-2|NA
CASSQETGDYGYTF
TGCGCCAGCAGCCAGGAAACAGGCGACTATGGCTACACCTTC
>TRBV7-2|NA|TRBJ2-3|NA
CASSLRRRSDTQYF
TGTGCCAGCAGCCTACGGCGGAGGTCAGATACGCAGTATTTT
>TRBV4-3|NA|TRBJ1-2|NA
CASSQDNRRGGYTF
TGCGCCAGCAGCCAAGATAACAGGCGTGGGGGCTACACCTTC
>TRBV4-1|NA|TRBJ1-5|NA
CASSQEDRNYQPQHF
TGCGCCAGCAGCCAGGAAGACAGGAACTACCAGCCCCAGCATTTT
>TRBV30|few|TRBJ1-2|NA
CAWSGPGSDYGYTF
TGTGCCTGGAGTGGGCCGGGGTCAGACTATGGCTACACCTTC
>TRBV7-9|NA|TRBJ2-1|TRBD2
CASSFQWEGHSGEQFF
TGTGCCAGCAGCTTCCAGTGGGAGGGCCATTCCGGAGAGCAGTTCTTC
>TRBV5-4|many|TRBJ1-1|TRBD1
CASSWGTGKTEAFF
TGTGCCAGCAGCTGGGGGACAGGCAAGACTGAAGCTTTCTTT
>TRBV12-3/TRBV12-4|NA|TRBJ1-2|NA
CASHGNDYGYTF
TGTGCCAGCCACGGTAATGACTATGGCTACACCTTC
>TRBV18|NA|TRBJ1-4|NA
CASSRAEKLFF
TGTGCCAGCTCACGCGCTGAAAAACTGTTTTTT
>TRBV3-1/TRBV3-2|NA|TRBJ2-2|TRBD2
CASSHVAGGAGTGELFF
TGTGCCAGCAGCCATGTAGCGGGAGGGGCAGGGACCGGGGAGCTGTTTTTT
>TRBV19|NA|TRBJ1-5|NA
CASSIRWRTYQPQHF
TGTGCCAGTAGTATTAGGTGGAGGACTTATCAGCCCCAGCATTTT
>TRBV30|NA|TRBJ2-1|TRBD1
CAWSPGTGGYNEQFF
TGTGCCTGGAGTCCCGGGACAGGGGGGTACAATGAGCAGTTCTTC
>TRBV30|NA|TRBJ1-2|NA
CAWSFDRGYGYTF
TGTGCCTGGAGTTTTGACCGGGGCTATGGCTACACCTTC
>TRBV4-3|NA|TRBJ2-1|NA
CASSQDYGGSYNEQFF
TGCGCCAGCAGCCAAGATTACGGCGGGTCCTACAATGAGCAGTTCTTC
>TRBV7-9|NA|TRBJ2-1|NA
CASSLDGRLNEQFF
TGTGCCAGCAGCTTAGACGGCAGACTCAATGAGCAGTTCTTC
>TRBV24-1|NA|TRBJ1-4|NA
CVTSDGLDRPNEKLFF
TGTGTCACCAGTGATGGGCTGGACAGACCTAATGAAAAACTGTTTTTT
>TRBV6-6|NA|TRBJ2-3|NA
CASSYLGASYF
TGTGCCAGCAGCTACCTGGGAGCCTCGTATTTT
>TRBV7-2|NA|TRBJ2-2|TRBD1
CASSLTRRGRGGELFF
TGTGCCAGCAGCTTAACCCGCAGGGGGCGTGGCGGGGAGCTGTTTTTT
>TRBV6-2/TRBV6-3|NA|TRBJ2-3|NA
CASSYGRRTDTQYF
TGTGCCAGCAGTTACGGGCGCCGCACAGATACGCAGTATTTT
>TRBV5-6|once|TRBJ2-3|TRBD2
CASGSRTSGKSFGDTQYF
TGTGCCAGCGGATCCCGGACTAGCGGGAAGTCCTTCGGGGATACGCAGTATTTT
>TRBV2|NA|TRBJ2-1|TRBD2
CASSEDRASSGIDEQFF
TGTGCCAGCAGTGAAGACAGGGCGAGTAGCGGGATCGATGAGCAGTTCTTC
>TRBV11-2|NA|TRBJ1-4|NA
CASSPRLGNEKLFF
TGTGCCAGCAGCCCAAGACTTGGTAATGAAAAACTGTTTTTT
>TRBV27|NA|TRBJ2-1|TRBD2
CASSFSGSADEQFF
TGTGCCAGCAGTTTTAGCGGGAGTGCCGATGAGCAGTTCTTC
>TRBV7-2|NA|TRBJ1-5|NA
CASSLLAPQPQHF
TGTGCCAGCAGCTTATTAGCCCCTCAGCCCCAGCATTTT
>TRBV30|NA|TRBJ1-6|TRBD1
CAWSFGPGQSSSYNSPLHF
TGTGCCTGGAGTTTCGGACCGGGACAGTCGAGCTCCTATAATTCACCCCTCCACTTT
>TRBV18|NA|TRBJ2-3|NA
CASSSGREDTQYF
TGTGCCAGCTCATCGGGCAGGGAAGATACGCAGTATTTT
>TRBV27|NA|TRBJ2-3|TRBD2
CASRSLAHRTDTQYF
TGTGCCAGCAGATCACTAGCGCACAGAACAGATACGCAGTATTTT
>TRBV10-3|NA|TRBJ2-3|TRBD1
CAISESGQARTDTQYF
TGTGCCATCAGTGAGTCGGGACAGGCCCGCACAGATACGCAGTATTTT